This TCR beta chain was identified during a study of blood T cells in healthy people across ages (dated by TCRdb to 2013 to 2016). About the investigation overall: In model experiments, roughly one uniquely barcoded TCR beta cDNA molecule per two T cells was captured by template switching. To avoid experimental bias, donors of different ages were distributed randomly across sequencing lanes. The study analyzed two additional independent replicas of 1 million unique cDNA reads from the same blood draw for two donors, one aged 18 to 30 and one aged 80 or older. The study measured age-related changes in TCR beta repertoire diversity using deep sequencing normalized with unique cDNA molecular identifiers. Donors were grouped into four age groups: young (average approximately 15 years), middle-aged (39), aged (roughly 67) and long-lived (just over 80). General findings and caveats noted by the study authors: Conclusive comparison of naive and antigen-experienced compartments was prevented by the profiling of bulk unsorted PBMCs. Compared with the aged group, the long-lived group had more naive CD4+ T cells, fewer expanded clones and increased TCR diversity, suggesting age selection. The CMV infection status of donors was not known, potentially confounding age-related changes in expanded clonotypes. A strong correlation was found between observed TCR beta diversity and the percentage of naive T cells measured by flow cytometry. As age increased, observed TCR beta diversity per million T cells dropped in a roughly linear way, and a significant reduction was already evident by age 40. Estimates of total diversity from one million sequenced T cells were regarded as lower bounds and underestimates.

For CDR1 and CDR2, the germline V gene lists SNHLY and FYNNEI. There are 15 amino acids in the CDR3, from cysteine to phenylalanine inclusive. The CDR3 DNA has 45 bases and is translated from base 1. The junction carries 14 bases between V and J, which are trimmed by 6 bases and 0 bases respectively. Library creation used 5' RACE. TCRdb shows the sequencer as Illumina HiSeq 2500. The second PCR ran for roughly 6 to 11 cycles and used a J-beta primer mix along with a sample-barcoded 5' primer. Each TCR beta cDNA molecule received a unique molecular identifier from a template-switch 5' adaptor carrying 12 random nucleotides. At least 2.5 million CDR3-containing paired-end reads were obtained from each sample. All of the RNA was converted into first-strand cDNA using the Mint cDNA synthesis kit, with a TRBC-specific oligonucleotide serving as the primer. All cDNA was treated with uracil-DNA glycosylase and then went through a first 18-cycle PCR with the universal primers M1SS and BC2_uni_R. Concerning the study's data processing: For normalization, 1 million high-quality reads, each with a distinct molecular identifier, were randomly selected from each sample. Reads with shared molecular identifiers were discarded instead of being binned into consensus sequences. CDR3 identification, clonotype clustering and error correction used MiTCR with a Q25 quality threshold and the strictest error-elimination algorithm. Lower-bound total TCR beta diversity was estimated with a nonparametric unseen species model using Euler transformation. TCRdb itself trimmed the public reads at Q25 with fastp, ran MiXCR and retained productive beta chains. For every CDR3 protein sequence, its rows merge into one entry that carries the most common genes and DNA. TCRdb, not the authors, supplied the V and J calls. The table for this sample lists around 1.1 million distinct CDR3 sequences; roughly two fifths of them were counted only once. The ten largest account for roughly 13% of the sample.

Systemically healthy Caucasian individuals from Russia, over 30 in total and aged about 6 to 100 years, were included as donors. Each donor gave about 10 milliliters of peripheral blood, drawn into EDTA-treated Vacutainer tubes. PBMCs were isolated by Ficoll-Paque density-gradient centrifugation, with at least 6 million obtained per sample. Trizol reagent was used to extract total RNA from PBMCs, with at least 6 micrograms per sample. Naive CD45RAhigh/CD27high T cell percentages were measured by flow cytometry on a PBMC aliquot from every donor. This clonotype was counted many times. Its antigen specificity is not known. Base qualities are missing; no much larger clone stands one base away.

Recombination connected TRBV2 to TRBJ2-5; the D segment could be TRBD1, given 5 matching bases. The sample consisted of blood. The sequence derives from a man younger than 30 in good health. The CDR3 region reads CASSARAGYQETQYF. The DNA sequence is TGTGCCAGCAGCGCCAGGGCAGGATACCAAGAGACCCAGTACTTC.